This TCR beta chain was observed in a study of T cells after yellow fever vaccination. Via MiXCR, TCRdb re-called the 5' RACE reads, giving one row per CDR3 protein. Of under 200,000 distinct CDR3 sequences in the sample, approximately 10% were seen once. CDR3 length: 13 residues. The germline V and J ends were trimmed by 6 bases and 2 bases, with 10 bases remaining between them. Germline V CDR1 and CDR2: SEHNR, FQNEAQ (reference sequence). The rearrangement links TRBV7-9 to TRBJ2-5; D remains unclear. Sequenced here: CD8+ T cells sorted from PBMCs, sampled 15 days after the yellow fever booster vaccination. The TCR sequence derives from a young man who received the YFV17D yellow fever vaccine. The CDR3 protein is CASRQANQETQYF. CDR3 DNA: TGTGCCAGCAGGCAGGCCAATCAAGAGACCCAGTACTTC.